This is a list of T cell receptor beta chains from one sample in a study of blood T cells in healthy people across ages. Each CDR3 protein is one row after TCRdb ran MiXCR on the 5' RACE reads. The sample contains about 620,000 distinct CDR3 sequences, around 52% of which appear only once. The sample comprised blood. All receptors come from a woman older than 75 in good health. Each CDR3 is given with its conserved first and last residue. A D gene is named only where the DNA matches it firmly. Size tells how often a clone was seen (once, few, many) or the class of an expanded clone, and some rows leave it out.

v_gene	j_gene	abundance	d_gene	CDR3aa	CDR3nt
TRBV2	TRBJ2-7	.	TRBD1	CASSPDTGGSVEQYF	TGTGCCAGCAGTCCCGATACAGGGGGATCGGTCGAGCAGTACTTC
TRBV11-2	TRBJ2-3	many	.	CASSPEGLGDTQYF	TGTGCCAGCAGCCCAGAGGGGCTAGGAGATACGCAGTATTTT
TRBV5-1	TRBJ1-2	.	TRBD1	CASSSGTGNGYTF	TGCGCCAGCAGCTCCGGGACAGGGAATGGCTACACCTTC
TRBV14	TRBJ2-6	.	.	CASSQVRAGANVLTF	TGTGCCAGCAGCCAAGTCCGGGCCGGGGCCAACGTCCTGACTTTC
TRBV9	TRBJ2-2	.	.	CASSVERVRGELFF	TGTGCCAGCAGCGTAGAGAGAGTGAGGGGGGAGCTGTTTTTT
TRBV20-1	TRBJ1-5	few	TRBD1	CSAREGTGIHPQHF	TGCAGTGCTAGAGAGGGGACAGGGATTCACCCCCAGCATTTT
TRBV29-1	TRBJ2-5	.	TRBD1	CSIRDRLQETQYF	TGCAGCATTCGGGACAGGCTCCAAGAGACCCAGTACTTC
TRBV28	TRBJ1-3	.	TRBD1	CASSQGTVGNTIYF	TGTGCCAGCAGTCAAGGGACAGTAGGAAACACCATATATTTT
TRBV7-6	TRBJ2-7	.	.	CASSPGPHEQYF	TGTGCCAGCAGTCCAGGACCTCACGAGCAGTACTTC
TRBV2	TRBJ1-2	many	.	CASSKTGIANYGYTF	TGTGCCAGCAGTAAGACGGGGATTGCTAACTATGGCTACACCTTC
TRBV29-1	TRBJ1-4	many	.	CSVEKGLNEKLFF	TGCAGCGTTGAAAAAGGGCTAAATGAAAAACTGTTTTTT